This T cell receptor (beta chain) comes out of a study of quantifying T cell responses using KT2 cells. Whole-study context: cDNA was made from DNase-treated RNA using alpha and beta constant primers.

The germline V gene encodes CDR1 SQVTM and CDR2 ANQGSEA. The V end lost 5 bases, the J end lost 2 bases, and 13 bases lay between the germline ends. The CDR3 runs 14 residues. This clonotype was counted only a few times. An oligo carrying a UMI was ligated to the cDNA 3' end. First-round PCR used roughly 4 cycles and beta primers RC1.1 and RC1.2 covering TRBC1 and TRBC2. Each CDR3 protein is one row after TCRdb ran MiXCR on the UMI-ligation and nested PCR reads. The sample contains around 35,000 distinct CDR3 sequences, 10% of which appear only once. The sequence derives from a human donor. Sequencing input: PBMCs spiked with cells of the T cell clone KT2. The chain links TRBV29-1 to TRBJ2-1; a possible D gene is TRBD2 (6 bases). CDR3 amino acids: CSVLGGGPYNEQFF. In DNA form, the CDR3 reads TGCAGCGTTCTGGGGGGTGGGCCCTACAATGAGCAGTTCTTC.